The entry below describes one T cell receptor (beta chain). These data originate in a study of blood T cell repertoires in COVID-19. Study at large: The United States, Italy and Spain supplied acute and convalescent COVID-19 samples. Sources were T cells, B-cell-depleted T cells, or PBMCs; the material itself was cDNA or gDNA.

The length of the CDR3 is 15 residues. V gave up 7 bases and J gave up 2 bases, with 17 bases separating them. Germline CDR1 and CDR2: SGHAT and FQNNGV. Using immunoSEQ multiplex PCR, the repertoire was profiled, and TCRdb retains in-frame clones only, with some absent. The repertoire holds under 500,000 clones, with roughly nine tenths as singletons. Recovered status applied to Cohort 3 donors who had two consecutive negative PCRs. It also applied to those with clearance or with symptom resolution. J is TRBJ1-1 and V is TRBV11-2; D unresolved. Sequenced input: PBMCs or T cells enriched from blood (not recorded which). The receptor was isolated from a man aged 25-45 years who had recovered from COVID-19. CDR3 amino acids: CASTSSPTENTEAFF. CDR3 in DNA: TGTGCCAGCACCTCTAGCCCCACGGAAAACACTGAAGCTTTCTTT.